The entry that follows covers one T cell receptor beta chain sequence. No antigen is known for it. Treatment described: around 19 received Ad26.COV2.S at low or high dose, single or two shots; roughly 5 received placebo; per-sample allocation not given. Specimen acquisition occurred on day 63 following the initial vaccine or placebo injection. Recruitment in Boston yielded a donor of adult age, 18-55 years. These data originate in a study of Ad26.COV2.S vaccination and SARS-CoV-2 variants. Broader study findings: Reported findings describe substantial breadth in spike-specific CD8+ and CD4+ T cell responses following vaccination. The TCR-based breadth and depth measures might underestimate overall T cell responses. Individuals receiving vaccine had higher spike-specific TCR breadth than placebo recipients did.

CDR3 length: 13 residues. Germline CDR1 is SGHAT and CDR2 is FQNNGV. V lost 1 base, J lost 8 bases, and 9 bases lay in between. Produced via immunoSEQ multiplex PCR; TCRdb's table is partial and in-frame only. Of around 300,000 clones in the sample, approximately 87% were seen once. V usage is TRBV11-2 and J usage is TRBJ2-1, with D uncertain. This TCR came from a person aged 18-60 years who received the Ad26.COV2.S COVID-19 vaccine or a placebo. The sequencing here drew on peripheral blood, taken in a trial of Ad26.COV2.S vaccine versus placebo. CDR3 in DNA: TGTGCCAGCAGCTTAGTGTTGACCGATGAGCAGTTCTTC. Translation: CASSLVLTDEQFF.